Given below is one T cell receptor (beta chain) in context. Its antigen is not yet known. No much larger clone is present one base from it, and per-base qualities are unavailable. The CDR1 and CDR2 encoded by the germline V gene are MNHEY and SVGAGI. Measured from the cysteine to the phenylalanine, the CDR3 is 14 residues long. Kept here is only the CDR3 DNA, which spans 42 bases and is read in frame from base 1. The V and J ends are trimmed by 4 bases and 3 bases, leaving 9 bases between them. Library generation was performed with the immunoSEQ multiplex PCR assay. TCRdb retrieved this table from immuneACCESS and kept in-frame rearrangements only. Not all clones are present; in checked studies, unresolved V genes account for under half, and no reason is known for the remainder. The sample records about 190,000 clones, about 91% of which are singletons. The ten biggest clones cover 1.5% to 2% of the sample.

This entry belongs to a study of control samples from healthy donors and cancer patients (dated by TCRdb to the early 2020s). The chain joins TRBV6-5 to TRBJ1-4; D gene: possibly TRBD1, on 6 matching bases. The sample comprised blood. The source of this sequence is a man aged 25 to 40 in good health. CDR3 protein: CASSFRGANEKLFF. The base sequence is TGTGCCAGCAGTTTCAGGGGCGCTAATGAAAAACTGTTTTTT.